This T cell receptor beta chain was identified in a study of vaccination effects on CD4 cells after COVID-19. Repertoires were generated with immunoSEQ multiplex PCR, while TCRdb's copy carries only in-frame clones and drops some. The sample carries 45,000 to 75,000 clones, more than 60% recorded once. Having been cultured for 9 to 11 days, the cells underwent CD4+ T cell isolation. Cultures had half their medium replaced with IL-2 medium on days 3 and 7. Worth noting for this clone: Its target is unknown.

Study observations and caveats: Vaccine-induced clones in healthy vaccinees cross-reacted with common cold coronaviruses in only 1 of 255 cases.

Trimming cost V 2 bases and J 0 bases; bases outside gene matches: 3. The length of the CDR3 is 16 residues. Germline V gene lookup returns CDR1 KGHSH and CDR2 LQKENI. Sequencing used CD4+ T cells from PBMCs cultured without peptide, obtained before COVID-19 vaccination. The rearrangement joins TRBV18 to TRBJ1-5; 8 bases line up with TRBD1. This sequence originates from a human donor who received a COVID-19 vaccine. CDR3 in DNA: TGTGCCAGCTCACCAGGGACAGGATATAGCAATCAGCCCCAGCATTTT. It encodes CASSPGTGYSNQPQHF. Based on the CDR3 plus reference TRBV18 and TRBJ1-5, the full variable domain is NAGVMQNPRHLVRRRGQEARLRCSPMKGHSHVYWYRQLPEEGLKFMVYLQKENIIDESGMPKERFSAEFPKEGPSILRIQQVVRGDSAAYFCASSPGTGYSNQPQHFGDGTRLSIL.